This entry lists 23 T cell receptor beta chains sequenced from one sample in a study of blood T cell repertoires in COVID-19 (dated by TCRdb to the early 2020s). The receptor library was made with the immunoSEQ multiplex PCR assay. As stored in TCRdb, this immuneACCESS dataset retains in-frame rearrangements with V and J assigned. A fraction of the clones does not appear; measured against another copy, unresolved V genes explain less than half of the discrepancy, and the remainder lacks a known reason. This sample holds 75,000 to 100,000 clones; 70% to 90% were observed only once. 3.5% to 5.5% of the sample comes from the top ten. Sequencing was done on a sample of peripheral blood. These receptors all stem from a man aged 65-85 years with acute or convalescent COVID-19.

The chain recombines TRBV10-3 with TRBJ1-5; D is uncertain. V lost 2 bases, J lost 7 bases, and 6 bases lay in between. CDR1 ENHRY and CDR2 SYGVKD come from the germline V gene. CDR3 length: 12 residues. DNA for the CDR3: TGTGCCATCAGTGAGGGAGGCCAGCCCCAGCATTTT. Its translation: CAISEGGQPQHF.

A single count supports this clone. This rearrangement joins TRBV5-1 to TRBJ2-3; no reliable D call. The length of the CDR3 is 15 residues. Trimming left V 0 bases short and J 4 bases short, with 12 bases between. Per the germline V gene, CDR1 is SGHRS and CDR2 is YFSETQ. The CDR3 here is CASSLDQRPADTQYF. The CDR3 DNA follows: TGCGCCAGCAGCTTGGATCAGAGGCCGGCAGATACGCAGTATTTT.

This clone was counted a single time. V and J are TRBV6-5 and TRBJ1-5; no firm D call. This CDR3 has 15 amino acids. Germline V gene sequence: CDR1 MNHEY, CDR2 SVGAGI. Trimming cost V 8 bases and J 2 bases, with 16 bases left between them. The CDR3 protein is CASGRNDYGNQPQHF. The CDR3 DNA reads TGTGCCAGCGGGAGAAACGATTACGGCAATCAGCCCCAGCATTTT.

The chain combines TRBV5-1 with TRBJ2-7; TRBD1 matches at 7 bases. CDR3 length equals 14 residues. Germline V CDR1 and CDR2: SGHRS, YFSETQ. J lost 4 bases, V lost 4 bases, and 8 bases had no gene match. CDR3 nucleotide sequence: TGCGCCAGCAGCCGCCCGGGACAGCATTACGAGCAGTACTTC. This codes for CASSRPGQHYEQYF.

This chain uses TRBV3-1 (or the pseudogene TRBV3-2) with TRBJ2-3; TRBD2 agrees at 7 bases. V lost 3 bases and J lost 5; bases outside the gene matches: 8. CDR3 length: 15 amino acids. CDR1 and CDR2 from the germline V gene are LGHDT and YNNKEL (reference sequence). Written as DNA, the CDR3 is TGTGCCAGCAGCCATTGGGCTAGCGGAAGAGATACGCAGTATTTT. As protein: CASSHWASGRDTQYF.

Written as DNA, the CDR3 is TGCAGCGCCCTAGGGGGGGACAATTACGAGCAGTACGTC. The encoded protein is CSALGGDNYEQYV. V and J are TRBV29-1 and TRBJ2-7, with D perhaps TRBD2 (7 bases). The V and J ends lost 7 bases and 4 bases respectively, with 17 bases between them. Per germline, CDR1 SQVTM and CDR2 ANQGSEA. The length of the CDR3 is 13 residues.

V usage is TRBV2 and J usage is TRBJ2-2; 8 bases align to TRBD1. The V gene end was trimmed by 6 bases and the J gene end by 4 bases; junction bases not matched to a gene: 7. The CDR3 sequence is 15 residues long. Germline CDR1 reads SNHLY; CDR2 reads FYNNEI. The CDR3 is CASSGQGYSTGELFF. The CDR3, as DNA: TGTGCCAGCAGCGGACAGGGTTACTCCACCGGGGAGCTGTTTTTT.

This sequence joins TRBV6-5 and TRBJ1-2; no firm D call. The V gene's germline CDR1 is MNHEY and CDR2 SVGAGI. This CDR3 is built from 12 residues. The V gene lost 8 bases and the J gene lost 8 bases, with 15 bases spanning the gap. The CDR3 DNA reads as TGTGCCAGCCGAGAGGGTATCGGCGGCTACACCTTC. Protein: CASREGIGGYTF.

The chain employs TRBV6-1 and TRBJ1-5; 8 nucleotides align to TRBD1. CDR1 is MNHNS and CDR2 is SASEGT in the germline V gene. The length of the CDR3 is 16 residues. The V gene end was trimmed by 1 base and the J gene end by 6 bases; junction bases not matched to a gene: 8. The CDR3 protein is CASSEVRGTGAQPQHF. DNA for the CDR3: TGTGCCAGCAGTGAAGTGAGAGGGACAGGTGCTCAGCCCCAGCATTTT.

The V gene is TRBV10-3, the J gene TRBJ1-4; no clear D gene. The CDR3 totals 15 residues. Trimming took off 0 bases at V and 7 bases at J, with 12 bases between the two ends. The germline V gene has CDR1 ENHRY and CDR2 SYGVKD. The CDR3 nucleotides read TGTGCCATCAGTGAGTCAGGTGCCAACAGTGAAAAACTGTTTTTT. This codes for CAISESGANSEKLFF.

A single count supports this clone. The junction shows a germline mismatch at one end, possibly a read error. Within the sample, other DNA sequences also encode this same CDR3. The V call is TRBV7-7, the J call TRBJ2-5; TRBD2 aligns across 11 bases. The CDR3 loop spans 14 amino acids. Germline V gives CDR1 SSHAT, CDR2 FNYEAQ (reference sequence). CDR3 nucleotides: TGTGCTAGCAGCTTAGCGGGGGGGCAAGAGACCCAGTACTTC. Protein sequence: CASSLAGGQETQYF.

The chain carries TRBV5-1 and TRBJ2-3, with 11 positions matching TRBD2. With V trimmed by 0 bases and J by 2 bases, 8 bases remained unmatched. CDR3 length: 18 residues. Germline CDR1 and CDR2: SGHRS and YFSETQ. The CDR3 nucleotides read TGCGCCAGCAGCTTGGAGGGGAGACTAGCGGGGAACACAGATACGCAGTATTTT. Translating it yields CASSLEGRLAGNTDTQYF.

This sequence joins TRBV6-1 and TRBJ2-3; D is perhaps TRBD2 (6 bases). Germline lookup yields CDR1 MNHNS and CDR2 SASEGT. V was trimmed by 1 base and J by 2 bases, leaving 10 bases between them. The CDR3 sequence is 15 residues long. The CDR3 bases are TGTGCCAGCAGTGAAGGGAGCGGGCCCACAGATACGCAGTATTTT. Translating gives CASSEGSGPTDTQYF.

This clone was recorded only once. The chain joins TRBV6-5 to TRBJ2-7; 9 bases map to TRBD1. This CDR3 comprises 15 residues. Trimming cost V 2 bases and J 6 bases; bases outside gene matches: 8. Germline assignment: CDR1 MNHEY and CDR2 SVGAGI. CDR3 loop: CASSYLGQGIREQYF. CDR3 sequence (DNA): TGTGCCAGCAGTTACCTCGGACAGGGGATCCGCGAGCAGTACTTC.

This sequence joins TRBV11-2 and TRBJ2-7, with D possibly matching TRBD1 (6 bases). Between the trimmed V and J ends, which lost 7 bases and 2 bases, there was a span of 15 bases. The germline CDR1 and CDR2 sequences are SGHAT and FQNNGV. The CDR3 is 14 amino acids. CDR3 amino acids: CASTANRAAYEQYF. The CDR3 coding sequence is TGTGCCAGCACTGCGAACAGGGCTGCCTACGAGCAGTACTTC. Using reference TRBV11-2 and TRBJ2-7 for the parts outside the CDR3, the full variable domain is EAGVAQSPRYKIIEKRQSVAFWCNPISGHATLYWYQQILGQGPKLLIQFQNNGVVDDSQLPKDRFSAERLKGVDSTLKIQPAKLEDSAVYLCASTANRAAYEQYFGPGTRLTVT.

This rearrangement joins TRBV13 to TRBJ1-6; perhaps TRBD1 as D (5 bases). Germline CDR1 PRHDT, CDR2 FYEKMQ (reference sequence). The CDR3 has 14 amino acids. The V end lost 1 base, the J end lost 9 bases, and 10 bases lay between the germline ends. The CDR3 DNA reads TGTGCCAGCAGCTTAGAAGGGGCCGCTTCACCCCTCCACTTT. Protein product: CASSLEGAASPLHF.

The chain combines TRBV6-1 with TRBJ1-5; TRBD1 is a possible D gene (5 bases). This CDR3 comprises 15 residues. V lost 0 bases and J lost 4, with 10 bases in between. CDR1 MNHNS and CDR2 SASEGT come from the germline V gene. The CDR3 DNA follows: TGTGCCAGCAGTGAAGCAGGGGTTAGAAATCAGCCCCAGCATTTT. It specifies CASSEAGVRNQPQHF.

V usage is TRBV9 and J usage is TRBJ2-3, with 7 bases matching TRBD2. The germline CDR1 and CDR2 sequences are SGDLS and YYNGEE. The CDR3 has 15 amino acids. V dropped 4 bases and J dropped 2; count of bases not matched to a gene: 7. CDR3 loop: CASSRSGPITDTQYF. In DNA form, the CDR3 reads TGTGCCAGCAGCCGTAGCGGGCCAATCACAGATACGCAGTATTTT.

This chain connects TRBV2 to TRBJ2-7, with 7 bases lining up with TRBD1. CDR1 is SNHLY and CDR2 is FYNNEI in the germline V gene. V shed 4 bases, J shed 3 bases, and the junction held 3 bases outside the gene matches. There are 13 residues in the CDR3. The CDR3: CASSGDSFYEQYF. CDR3 DNA sequence: TGTGCCAGCAGTGGGGACAGTTTCTACGAGCAGTACTTC.

V usage is TRBV14 and J usage is TRBJ1-2; maybe TRBD1 (6 bases). This CDR3 comprises 15 residues. Germline V gene lookup returns CDR1 SGHDN and CDR2 FVKESK. V lost 6 bases and J 3 bases, leaving 17 bases between the germline ends. The CDR3 loop is CASSVGAGPYYGYTF. Written as DNA, the CDR3 is TGTGCCAGCAGTGTGGGGGCCGGCCCCTACTATGGCTACACCTTC.

The chain uses TRBV10-3 and TRBJ2-5; 7 nucleotides agree with TRBD2. Per the germline V gene, CDR1 is ENHRY and CDR2 is SYGVKD. After removal of 7 bases from V and 2 bases from J, the junction contained 7 bases not matched to a gene. The CDR3 has 14 residues. The CDR3 sequence: CAINTGGWQETQYF. The CDR3 DNA follows: TGTGCCATCAACACGGGGGGATGGCAAGAGACCCAGTACTTC.

V is TRBV5-1 and J is TRBJ2-3; 7 bases agree with TRBD2. The J segment lost 0 bases and the V segment lost 4 bases, leaving 5 bases of the junction unmatched. The CDR3 spans 15 residues. The germline V gene has CDR1 SGHRS and CDR2 YFSETQ. The CDR3 sequence is CASSTGTTSTDTQYF. The CDR3 DNA sequence: TGCGCCAGCAGCACCGGGACTACCAGCACAGATACGCAGTATTTT.

The chain joins TRBV12-3 or TRBV12-4 to TRBJ1-2; the D gene is possibly TRBD1 (6 bases). This CDR3 is 13 amino acids long. The V and J ends lost 5 bases and 2 bases respectively, with 9 bases between them. CDR3 residues: CASSRTGNYGYTF. The CDR3, as DNA: TGTGCCAGCAGTCGCACAGGGAACTATGGCTACACCTTC.